The 25 T cell receptor beta chains below were found in one sample sequenced in a study of tumor-infiltrating lymphocytes in primary liver carcinoma. Total RNA amounting to roughly 450 ng was the source from which TCR beta cDNA was made with a constant-region primer. Three-round nested multiplex PCR performed with slightly modified ARM-PCR produced the TCR beta libraries. The first two PCR rounds used TRBV1-TRBV30 primers with a Cbeta primer, around 10 cycles each. MiXCR was run by TCRdb on the multiplex PCR reads, yielding one entry per CDR3 protein. The sample contains some 30,000 distinct CDR3 sequences, roughly 77% of which appear only once. Extraction of RNA together with DNA used about 20-34 mg of unsorted bulk tissue. The sequencing input was liver tumor tissue from sampling region 3. Regarding subset: tumor region T3, left-lateral pole. The receptors stem from a woman aged 25 to 39 with primary liver carcinoma and hepatitis B virus infection.

The chain joins TRBV6-5 to TRBJ2-7; 9 bases line up with TRBD2. V shed 2 bases and J 4 bases; nucleotides not matched to a gene: 6. This CDR3 is 15 amino acids long. CDR1 and CDR2 (germline): MNHEY, SVGAGI. This chain's CDR3 is CASSYGVAGVYEQYF. CDR3 sequence (DNA): TGTGCCAGCAGTTACGGGGTAGCGGGAGTGTACGAGCAGTACTTC.

Concerning this clonotype itself: Its ends do not fully match the called genes, so a read error is possible. The chain carries TRBV7-8 and TRBJ1-5; no definite D call. The CDR3 sequence is 13 residues long. The germline CDR1 and CDR2 sequences are SGHVS and FQNEAQ. CDR3 protein: CASSLTGNQPQHF. CDR3 DNA: TGTGCCAGTAGCTTAACAGGCAATCAGCCCCAGCATTTT.

Many counts were recorded for this clonotype. V is TRBV11-1 and J is TRBJ2-7, with a possible D match to TRBD2 (5 bases). The CDR3 is 14 residues long. Trimming removed 3 bases at V and 5 bases at J, with 14 bases between. The germline CDR1 and CDR2 sequences are SGHAT and FQDESV (reference sequence). The CDR3: CASSFSGSNHEQYF. The CDR3 DNA reads as TGTGCCAGCAGCTTCAGTGGGAGCAACCACGAGCAGTACTTC.

The chain links TRBV10-3 to TRBJ2-5; D ambiguous. The CDR3 is 15 residues long. V was shortened by 0 bases and J by 11 bases, with 19 bases between the two germline ends. Per germline, CDR1 ENHRY and CDR2 SYGVKD. The CDR3 DNA sequence: TGTGCCATCAGTGAGTCGGCTGCCAGACAAGAGATTCAGTACTTC. This translates into CAISESAARQEIQYF.

A note on this clonotype: Mismatch with germline at one junction end may stem from a read error. The V gene is TRBV10-3, the J gene TRBJ2-1; weak D call: TRBD2 (5 bases). Looked up from germline, CDR1 is ENHRY and CDR2 is SYGVKD. The CDR3 loop spans 14 amino acids. The CDR3 DNA reads TGTGCCATCAGTCCCACGACGATCCGGGATGAGCAGTTTTTC. Translated: CAISPTTIRDEQFF.

On this clonotype itself: The junction shows a germline mismatch at one end, possibly a read error. V gene TRBV11-1 combines with J gene TRBJ1-1, with D possibly being TRBD1 (6 bases). Germline lookup yields CDR1 SGHAT and CDR2 FQDESV (reference sequence). The CDR3 covers 17 residues. For the CDR3, the DNA is TGTGCCAGCAGCTTAACGTCGGGCGCCCCCTGGGACACTGAAGCGTTCTTT. Translation gives CASSLTSGAPWDTEAFF.

On this clonotype: One end of the junction varies from germline; a read error may be responsible. V is TRBV6-5 and J is TRBJ1-1, with D unclear. CDR3 length: 13 amino acids. CDR1 MNHEY and CDR2 SVGAGI come from the germline V gene. CDR3 bases: TGTGCCAGCAATCAACAGTGGTCAAATGAAGCTGTCTTT. Translating it yields CASNQQWSNEAVF.

This clonotype was recorded only once. Compared with germline, one end of the junction differs, possibly owing to a read error. This chain uses TRBV11-1 with TRBJ2-7; D is unclear. The CDR3 is 12 amino acids. Germline CDR1 SGHAT, CDR2 FQDESV (reference sequence). The CDR3 spells CVSLGYLREQYF. CDR3 DNA: TGTGTCAGCTTAGGATACCTCCGTGAGCAGTACTTC.

As for this clonotype: A read error may explain this, as a much larger clone is one base away. V gene TRBV11-2 combines with J gene TRBJ2-7; perhaps TRBD2 as D (5 bases). V was clipped by 9 bases and J by 5 bases, with 14 bases between them. Germline-derived CDR1 and CDR2 are SGHAT and FQNNGV. The CDR3 is 12 residues long. The CDR3 DNA reads TGTGCCAGGAGCCACACTAGACACGAGCAGTACTTC. Translated: CARSHTRHEQYF.

The rearrangement uses TRBV28 and TRBJ2-7; a possible D gene is TRBD2 (6 bases). V lost 10 bases and J 6 bases, leaving 25 bases between the germline ends. Germline V CDR1 and CDR2: MDHEN, SYDVKM. This CDR3 region has 15 residues. The CDR3 here is CANSPPGSRNGEQYF. CDR3 nucleotides: TGTGCCAACAGCCCTCCCGGGAGCAGAAACGGCGAGCAGTACTTC. Supplemented by reference TRBV28 and TRBJ2-7, the full variable domain reads DVKVTQSSRYLVKRTGEKVFLECVQDMDHENMFWYRQDPGLGLRLIYFSYDVKMKEKGDIPEGYSVSREKKERFSLILESASTNQTSMYLCANSPPGSRNGEQYFGPGTRLTVT.

The chain has TRBV4-1 and TRBJ2-1; unclear D gene. Germline lookup yields CDR1 MGHRA and CDR2 YSYEKL. Deletions cut 0 bases from V and 12 bases from J, with 21 bases between. The CDR3 covers 16 residues. For the CDR3, the DNA is TGCGCCAGCAGCCAAGAGTCATCGTCAGGATACCATGGGCAGTTCTTC. Protein: CASSQESSSGYHGQFF.

Concerning this clonotype: This CDR3 is missing its conserved last phenylalanine or tryptophan, likely due to a read error. The V and J genes are TRBV10-3 and TRBJ2-1; weak D call: TRBD2 (5 bases). The germline V gene encodes CDR1 ENHRY and CDR2 SYGVKD. CDR3 size: 17 residues. CDR3 protein: CATSETQAASSYNEQFL. DNA of the CDR3: TGTGCCACCAGTGAGACTCAAGCGGCTAGCTCCTATAATGAGCAGTTCCTC.

This clonotype was detected only once. One end of the junction does not line up with germline, which may come from a read error. This sequence joins TRBV4-2 and TRBJ2-3, with 12 bases fitting TRBD2. CDR3 length equals 16 residues. CDR1 is LGHNA and CDR2 is YNFKEQ in the germline V gene. The chain's CDR3 is CASGQGLAGPTDTQYF. CDR3 bases: TGTGCCAGCGGCCAAGGACTAGCGGGACCCACAGATACGCAGTATTTT.

About this clonotype itself: An end of the junction does not agree with germline; a read error may underlie this. The V gene is TRBV11-2, the J gene TRBJ1-1, with D hard to call. The CDR3 extends over 12 amino acids. The germline CDR1 and CDR2 sequences are SGHAT and FQNNGV. CDR3 protein: CACSSKQTEAFF. CDR3 DNA: TGTGCCTGCAGCTCTAAACAGACTGAAGCTTTCTTT.

In regard to this clonotype: This may be a read error: a much more frequent sequence differs by one nucleotide. The CDR3 DNA is TGTGCCAGCAGCTCTACCTGGGCAGGTTACGAGCAGTACTTC. Translating gives CASSSTWAGYEQYF. This sequence joins TRBV7-9 and TRBJ2-7; D not resolved. The ends were cut back, 4 bases at V and 4 bases at J, with 14 bases in the middle. This CDR3 contains 14 residues. Germline V gene data show CDR1 as SEHNR and CDR2 as FQNEAQ (reference sequence).

On this clonotype itself: The junction does not match germline at one end; this may be a read error. V and J are TRBV4-1 and TRBJ1-1, with D perhaps TRBD1 (5 bases). The V gene's germline CDR1 is MGHRA and CDR2 YSYEKL. The CDR3 has 15 amino acids. This chain's CDR3 is CAGSQEGAMNTEAFF. The CDR3, as DNA: TGCGCCGGCAGTCAAGAAGGGGCAATGAACACTGAGGCTTTCTTC.

The table lists this clonotype with many counts. Relative to the germline gene, one junction end is altered; a read error may explain this. The V gene is TRBV11-2, the J gene TRBJ2-7; 11 bases are shared with TRBD2. Germline V gene sequence: CDR1 SGHAT, CDR2 FQNNGV. The CDR3 sequence is 20 residues long. The CDR3 protein is CASSLREGRTSGLRSYEQYF. The CDR3 region has the DNA TGTGCCAGCAGCTTGAGGGAGGGGAGGACTAGCGGGCTCAGGTCCTACGAGCAATACTTC. The whole variable domain, remainder taken from reference TRBV11-2 and TRBJ2-7, is EAGVAQSPRYKIIEKRQSVAFWCNPISGHATLYWYQQILGQGPKLLIQFQNNGVVDDSQLPKDRFSAERLKGVDSTLKIQPAKLEDSAVYLCASSLREGRTSGLRSYEQYFGPGTRLTVT.

With regard to this clonotype: One end of the junction is discordant with germline, which a read error may explain. The gene calls are TRBV4-1 and TRBJ2-1, with D perhaps TRBD2 (6 bases). The CDR3 spans 15 residues. The germline gives CDR1 MGHRA, CDR2 YSYEKL. CDR3: CANSRDGLAMVEQFF. The CDR3 DNA follows: TGCGCCAACAGCCGAGATGGTCTAGCGATGGTTGAGCAGTTCTTC.

J is TRBJ2-6 and V is TRBV11-3; weak D call: TRBD2 (6 bases). The V gene's germline CDR1 is SGHNT and CDR2 YENEEA. The CDR3 totals 16 residues. V lost 4 bases and J lost 7, with 17 bases in between. The CDR3 nucleotides are TGTGCCAGCAGCTCTGGAGGGGCGGGTGGAGCCAACGTCCTGACTTTC. It is translated as CASSSGGAGGANVLTF.

The gene calls are TRBV11-2 and TRBJ2-4, with 7 nucleotides matching TRBD2. CDR3 length equals 19 residues. V trimming: 5 bases; J trimming: 3 bases; junction bases outside the gene matches: 19. In germline, CDR1 is SGHAT, CDR2 FQNNGV. The chain's CDR3 is CASSLRLVGGPRIKNIQYF. In nucleotides, the CDR3 is TGTGCCAGCAGCCTTCGACTAGTGGGAGGGCCTCGGATCAAAAACATTCAGTACTTC.

This clonotype came up many times. V usage is TRBV29-1 and J usage is TRBJ2-3; TRBD1 matches 7 bases. V lost 4 bases to trimming and J lost 8 bases; unmatched junction nucleotides: 6. The CDR3 loop spans 12 amino acids. Germline loops: CDR1 SQVTM, CDR2 ANQGSEA. This CDR3 reads CSVGAKGATQYF. In DNA form, the CDR3 reads TGCAGCGTTGGTGCCAAGGGGGCTACGCAGTATTTT.

With respect to this clonotype: This is likely a read error, given that the CDR3 carries no conserved phenylalanine or tryptophan at its end. No DNA is shown, since the ends of the CDR3 on it are uncertain; the CDR3 is the one TCRdb lists. The J gene is TRBJ2-7, the V gene TRBV7-9. Germline V CDR1 and CDR2: SEHNR, FQNEAQ (reference sequence). The CDR3 comprises 10 residues, both ends counted. The CDR3 loop reads CASSLAGLYY.

As for this clonotype: The junction differs from germline at one of its ends, possibly a read error. The chain recombines TRBV11-2 with TRBJ2-3, with 7 bases fitting TRBD2. The CDR3 has 15 residues. CDR1 and CDR2 from the germline V gene are SGHAT and FQNNGV. CDR3 protein: CASSPGLEGTDTQYF. CDR3 nucleotides: TGTGCCAGCAGCCCTGGACTAGAGGGCACAGATACACAGTATTTT.

Of note for this clonotype: At one end, the junction sequence differs from germline, possibly due to a read error. J is TRBJ2-3 and V is TRBV6-6, with a tentative D call TRBD2 (6 bases). The germline V gene encodes CDR1 MNHNY and CDR2 SVGAGI (reference sequence). The CDR3 consists of 12 residues. The DNA for the CDR3 is TGTGTCAGCAGTTACGGGCGGGATATGCAATATTTT. This encodes CVSSYGRDMQYF.

In its sample, this clonotype was seen once. It may be a read error: a sequence one base away is much more abundant. This sequence joins TRBV6-2 or TRBV6-3 and TRBJ2-5; weak D call: TRBD2 (5 bases). CDR1 MNHEY and CDR2 SVGEGT come from the germline V gene. The CDR3 runs 14 residues. CDR3 nucleotide sequence: TGTGCCAGCAGTTACAGCGGCCCCCAAGAGGCCCAGTACTTC. It codes for CASSYSGPQEAQYF.